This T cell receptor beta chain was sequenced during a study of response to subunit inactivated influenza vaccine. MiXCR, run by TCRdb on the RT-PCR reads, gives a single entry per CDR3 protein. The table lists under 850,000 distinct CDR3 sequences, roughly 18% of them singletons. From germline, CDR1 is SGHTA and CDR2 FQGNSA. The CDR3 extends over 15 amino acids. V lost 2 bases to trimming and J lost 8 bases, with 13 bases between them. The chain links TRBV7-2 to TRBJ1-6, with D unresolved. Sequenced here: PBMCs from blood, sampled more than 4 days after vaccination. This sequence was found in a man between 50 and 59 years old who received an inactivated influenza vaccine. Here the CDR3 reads CASSLNLGSYSPLHF. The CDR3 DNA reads TGTGCCAGCAGCTTAAATTTAGGGTCATATTCACCCCTCCACTTT.